The clone carrying this T cell receptor (beta chain) was counted many times. The germline gives CDR1 WSHSY, CDR2 SAAADI. CDR3 length: 13 amino acids. The V segment lost 6 bases and the J segment 5 bases; nucleotides outside the gene matches: 0. The record originates from a study of type 1 and type 2 diabetes patients. Study background: Donors were type 1 diabetes, type 2 diabetes, or nondiabetic controls. CD4+ or CD8+ T cells were positively selected from PBMCs with microbeads.

Diabetic patients met standard criteria for type 1 or type 2 diabetes. Genomic DNA was the PCR template. Amplification of the beta chain CDR3 used 30 forward and 13 reverse multiplex primers. Via MiXCR, TCRdb re-called the multiplex PCR reads, giving one row per CDR3 protein. The sample has 250,000 or so distinct CDR3 sequences; approximately 45% are singletons. The specimen was peripheral blood mononuclear cells (PBMCs). This receptor was taken from a man younger than 35 with type 2 diabetes. The chain has TRBV10-2 and TRBJ1-6, with 8 bases that match TRBD1. CDR3 sequence: CASRDRDNSPLHF. DNA for the CDR3: TGCGCCAGCAGGGACAGGGATAATTCACCCCTCCACTTT.